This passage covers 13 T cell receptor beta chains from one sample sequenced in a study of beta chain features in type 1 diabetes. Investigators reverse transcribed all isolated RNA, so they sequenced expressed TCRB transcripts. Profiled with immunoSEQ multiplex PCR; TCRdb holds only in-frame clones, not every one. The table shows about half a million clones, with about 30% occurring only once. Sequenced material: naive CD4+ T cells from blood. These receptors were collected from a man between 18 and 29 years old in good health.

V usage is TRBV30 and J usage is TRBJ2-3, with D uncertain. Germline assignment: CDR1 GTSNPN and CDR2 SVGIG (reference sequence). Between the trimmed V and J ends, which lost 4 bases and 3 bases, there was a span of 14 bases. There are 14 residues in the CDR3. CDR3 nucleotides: TGTGCCTGGAACTGGCGACTGCAGACAGATACGCAGTATTTT. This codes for CAWNWRLQTDTQYF.

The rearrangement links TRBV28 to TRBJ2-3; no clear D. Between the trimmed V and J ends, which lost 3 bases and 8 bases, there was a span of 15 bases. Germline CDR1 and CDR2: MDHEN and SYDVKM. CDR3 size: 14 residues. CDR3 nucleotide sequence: TGTGCCAGCAGTTTGAATAGGTCCTGGGGTACGCAGTATTTT. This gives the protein CASSLNRSWGTQYF.

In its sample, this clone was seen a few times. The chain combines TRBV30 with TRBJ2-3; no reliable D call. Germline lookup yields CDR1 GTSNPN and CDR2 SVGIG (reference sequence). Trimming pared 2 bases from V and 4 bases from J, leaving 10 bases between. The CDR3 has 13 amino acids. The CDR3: CAWSSARPDTQYF. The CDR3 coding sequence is TGTGCCTGGAGTTCGGCCCGCCCAGATACGCAGTATTTT.

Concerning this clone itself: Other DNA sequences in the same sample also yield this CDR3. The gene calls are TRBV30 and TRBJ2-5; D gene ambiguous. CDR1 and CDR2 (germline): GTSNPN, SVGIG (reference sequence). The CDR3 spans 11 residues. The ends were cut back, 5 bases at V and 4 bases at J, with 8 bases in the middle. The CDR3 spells CAWGRTETQYF. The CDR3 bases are TGTGCCTGGGGCAGAACAGAGACCCAGTACTTC. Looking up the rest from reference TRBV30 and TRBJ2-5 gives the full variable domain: SQTIHQWPATLVQPVGSPLSLECTVEGTSNPNLYWYRQAAGRGLQLLFYSVGIGQISSEVPQNLSASRPQDRQFILSSKKLLLSDSGFYLCAWGRTETQYFGPGTRLLVL.

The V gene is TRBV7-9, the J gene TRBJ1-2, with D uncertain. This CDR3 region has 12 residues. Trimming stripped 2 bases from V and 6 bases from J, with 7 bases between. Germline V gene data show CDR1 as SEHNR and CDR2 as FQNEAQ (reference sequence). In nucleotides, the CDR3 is TGTGCCAGCAGCTTAACCGGTCATGGCTACACCTTC. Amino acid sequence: CASSLTGHGYTF.

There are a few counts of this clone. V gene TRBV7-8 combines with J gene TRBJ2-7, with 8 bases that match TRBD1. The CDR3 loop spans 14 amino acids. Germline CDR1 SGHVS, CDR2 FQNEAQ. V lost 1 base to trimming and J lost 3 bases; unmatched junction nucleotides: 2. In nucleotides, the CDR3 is TGTGCCAGCAGCTTAGGAGGGACAGGCTACGAGCAGTACTTC. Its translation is CASSLGGTGYEQYF.

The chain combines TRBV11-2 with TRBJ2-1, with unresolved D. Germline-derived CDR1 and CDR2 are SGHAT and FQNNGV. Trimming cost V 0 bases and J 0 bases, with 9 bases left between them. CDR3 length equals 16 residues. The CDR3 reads CASSLDAVSSYNEQFF. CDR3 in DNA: TGTGCCAGCAGCTTAGACGCGGTTAGCTCCTACAATGAGCAGTTCTTC.

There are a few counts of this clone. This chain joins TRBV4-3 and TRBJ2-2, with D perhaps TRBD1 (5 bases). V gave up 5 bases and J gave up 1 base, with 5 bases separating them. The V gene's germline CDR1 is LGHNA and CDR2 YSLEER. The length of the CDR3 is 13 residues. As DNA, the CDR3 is TGCGCCAGCAGCGGACAGAACACCGGGGAGCTGTTTTTT. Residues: CASSGQNTGELFF.

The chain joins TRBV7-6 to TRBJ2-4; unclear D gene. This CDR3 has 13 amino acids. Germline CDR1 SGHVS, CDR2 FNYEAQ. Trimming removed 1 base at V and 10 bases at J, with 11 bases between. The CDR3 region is CASSLDAGLIQYF. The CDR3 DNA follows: TGTGCCAGCAGCTTAGACGCCGGCCTTATTCAGTACTTC.

CDR3 in DNA: TGTGCCAGCTCACCACCGGGACAGTACCAAGAGACCCAGTACTTC. Protein: CASSPPGQYQETQYF. The J gene is TRBJ2-5, the V gene TRBV18; 7 positions match TRBD1. The V and J ends lost 0 bases and 0 bases, in that order; junction bases with no gene match: 1. The CDR3 runs to 15 residues. Germline values: CDR1 KGHSH, CDR2 LQKENI.

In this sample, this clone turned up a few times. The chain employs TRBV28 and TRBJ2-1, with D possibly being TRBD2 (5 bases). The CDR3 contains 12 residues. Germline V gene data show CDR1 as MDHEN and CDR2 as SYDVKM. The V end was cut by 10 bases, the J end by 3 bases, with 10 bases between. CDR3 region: CATGGLYNEQFF. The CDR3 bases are TGTGCCACCGGAGGCCTCTACAATGAGCAGTTCTTC.

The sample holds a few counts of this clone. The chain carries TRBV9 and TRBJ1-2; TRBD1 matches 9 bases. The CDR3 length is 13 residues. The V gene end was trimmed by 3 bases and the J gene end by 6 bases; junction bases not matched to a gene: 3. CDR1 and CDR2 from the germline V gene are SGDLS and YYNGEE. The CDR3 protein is CASSGTGANGYTF. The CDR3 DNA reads TGTGCCAGCAGCGGGACAGGGGCGAATGGCTACACCTTC.

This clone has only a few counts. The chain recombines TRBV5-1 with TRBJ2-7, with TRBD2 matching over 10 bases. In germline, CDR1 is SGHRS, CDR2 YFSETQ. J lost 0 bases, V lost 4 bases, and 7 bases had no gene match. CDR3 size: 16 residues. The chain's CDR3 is CASSLGLAVDSYEQYF. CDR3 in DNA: TGCGCCAGCAGCCTCGGACTAGCGGTCGACTCCTACGAGCAGTACTTC.